The rows below give T cell receptor beta chains drawn from one sample of a study of blood T cell repertoires in COVID-19. Assay used: immunoSEQ multiplex PCR; TCRdb lists only in-frame clones, some missing. Of under 150,000 clones listed, 60% to 85% are singletons. The specimen sequenced was peripheral blood. All receptors derive from a man aged 45-65 years with active or convalescent COVID-19. Both conserved end residues are part of each CDR3. Fields, in order: D gene, V gene, J gene, CDR3 DNA, CDR3 protein. D genes are given only for firm matches.

d_gene: TRBD1; v_gene: TRBV18; j_gene: TRBJ2-7; CDR3nt: TGTGCCAGCTCACGGGACAGGGGGACAAGCTCCTACGAGCAGTACTTC; CDR3aa: CASSRDRGTSSYEQYF
d_gene: TRBD1; v_gene: TRBV5-6; j_gene: TRBJ1-2; CDR3nt: TGTGCCAGCAGCGCCGGGACAGGCCCATATGGCTACACCTTC; CDR3aa: CASSAGTGPYGYTF
d_gene: -; v_gene: TRBV7-3; j_gene: TRBJ1-5; CDR3nt: TGTGCCAGCAGCTCTCCCCGGGACATGTTTTGGCCTAGCAATCAGCCCCAGCATTTT; CDR3aa: CASSSPRDMFWPSNQPQHF
d_gene: TRBD2; v_gene: TRBV4-2; j_gene: TRBJ2-1; CDR3nt: TGTGCCAGCAGCCAAGAGGTCGCTAGCGGAAACAATGAGCAGTTCTTC; CDR3aa: CASSQEVASGNNEQFF
d_gene: TRBD1; v_gene: TRBV29-1; j_gene: TRBJ2-5; CDR3nt: TGCAGCGTTGATGAGGACAGGGGGCGAGAGACCCAGTACTTC; CDR3aa: CSVDEDRGRETQYF
d_gene: TRBD1; v_gene: TRBV4-1; j_gene: TRBJ2-7; CDR3nt: TGCGCCAGCAGCCAAGTTGAGGGACAGTGGGAGCAGTACTTC; CDR3aa: CASSQVEGQWEQYF
d_gene: TRBD2; v_gene: TRBV4-1; j_gene: TRBJ2-2; CDR3nt: TGCGCCAGCAGCCAGGCCCCTAGCGGTACCGGGGAGCTGTTTTTT; CDR3aa: CASSQAPSGTGELFF
d_gene: TRBD2; v_gene: TRBV3-1/TRBV3-2; j_gene: TRBJ2-1; CDR3nt: TGTGCCAGCAGCCTCCGAATAACTAGCGGGACGGCAGGTGAGCAGTTCTTC; CDR3aa: CASSLRITSGTAGEQFF
d_gene: -; v_gene: TRBV29-1; j_gene: TRBJ1-5; CDR3nt: TGCAGCGTTGCGGACAGATTAGAGGGGAATCAGCCCCAGCATTTT; CDR3aa: CSVADRLEGNQPQHF
d_gene: TRBD1; v_gene: TRBV5-1; j_gene: TRBJ1-2; CDR3nt: TGCGCCAGCAGCAGACCGGACAGGGGGCTAGGCTACACCTTC; CDR3aa: CASSRPDRGLGYTF